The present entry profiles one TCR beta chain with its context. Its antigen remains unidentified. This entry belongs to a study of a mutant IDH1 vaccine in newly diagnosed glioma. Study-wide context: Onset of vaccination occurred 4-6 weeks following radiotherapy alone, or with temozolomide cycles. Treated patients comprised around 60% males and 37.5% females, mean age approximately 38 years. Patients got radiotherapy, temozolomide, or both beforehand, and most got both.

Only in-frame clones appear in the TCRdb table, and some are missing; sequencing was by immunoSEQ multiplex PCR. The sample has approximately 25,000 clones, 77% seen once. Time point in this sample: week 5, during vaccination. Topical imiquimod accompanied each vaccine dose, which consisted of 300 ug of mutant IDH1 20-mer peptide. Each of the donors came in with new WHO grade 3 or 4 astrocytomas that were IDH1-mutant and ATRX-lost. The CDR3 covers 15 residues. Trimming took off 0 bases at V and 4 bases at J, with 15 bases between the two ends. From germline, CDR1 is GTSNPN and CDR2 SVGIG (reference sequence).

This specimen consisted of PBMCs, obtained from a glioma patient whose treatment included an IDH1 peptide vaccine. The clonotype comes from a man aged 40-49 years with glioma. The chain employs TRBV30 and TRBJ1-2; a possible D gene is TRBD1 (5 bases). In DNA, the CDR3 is TGTGCCTGGAGTGTAAGACGGACGGGGGGCTATGGCTACACCTTC. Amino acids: CAWSVRRTGGYGYTF.